Listed below are T cell receptor beta chains from one sample, sequenced in a study of blood T cell repertoires in COVID-19. TCRdb's copy holds only in-frame clones and misses some; the assay was immunoSEQ multiplex PCR. This sample has about 370,000 clones, with around 89% found just once. Sequencing was performed on PBMCs or T cells enriched from blood (not recorded which). All receptors come from a man in his late teens or twenties who had recovered from COVID-19. Each CDR3 is given with its conserved first and last residue. A D gene is named only where the DNA matches it firmly. For some rows the clone size is stated as once, few or many, or as a class when expanded; others skip it.

NA	TRBV10-3	NA	TRBJ2-1	TGTGCCATCAGTGCAGATGAGAGGGTCAATGAGCAGTTCTTC	CAISADERVNEQFF
TRBD2	TRBV27	NA	TRBJ2-7	TGTGCCAGCAGTCCCTCGGTAGCGGGAGTATACGAGCAGTACTTC	CASSPSVAGVYEQYF
TRBD1	TRBV3-1/TRBV3-2	NA	TRBJ1-2	TGTGCCAGCAGGCGACAGGGGGTTGGCTATGGCTACACCTTC	CASRRQGVGYGYTF
TRBD2	TRBV6-4	NA	TRBJ2-2	TGTGCCAGCAGTGACACGCGACTAGCGGCGAACACCGGGGAGCTGTTTTTT	CASSDTRLAANTGELFF
NA	TRBV9	NA	TRBJ2-1	TGTGCCAGCAGCGTAGAAACTACAGGGCGGGATGAGCAGTTCTTC	CASSVETTGRDEQFF
TRBD1	TRBV27	NA	TRBJ2-4	TGTGCCGGCGCCCGGACAGGGCCAGCCAAAAACATTCAGTACTTC	CAGARTGPAKNIQYF
NA	TRBV7-7	NA	TRBJ1-3	TGTGCCAGCAGCTTAGATGGTCAGATCGGAAACACCATATATTTT	CASSLDGQIGNTIYF
TRBD2	TRBV27	once	TRBJ2-1	TGTGCCAGCAGTTCACTGACTAGCGGTTACAATGAGCAGTTCTTC	CASSSLTSGYNEQFF
TRBD1	TRBV11-2	NA	TRBJ1-1	TGTGCCAGCAGCTTACAGGGGGGGAACACTGAAGCTTTCTTT	CASSLQGGNTEAFF
NA	TRBV6-5	NA	TRBJ1-5	TGTGCCAGCAGCCACCCCAGGGGAAGGACGCAGCCCCAGCATTTT	CASSHPRGRTQPQHF
NA	TRBV28	once	TRBJ2-6	TGTGCCAGCTGCTACGGGTCCTTCCTATCTGGGGCCAACGTCCTGACTTTC	CASCYGSFLSGANVLTF
NA	TRBV4-2	NA	TRBJ2-1	TGTGCCAGCAGCCAAGATCGTGCGGGGAGCTCCTACAATGAGCAGTTCTTC	CASSQDRAGSSYNEQFF
TRBD2	TRBV6-5	NA	TRBJ2-7	TGTGCCAGCAGTTGGAGGGCGGGAGACTCCTACGAGCAGTACTTC	CASSWRAGDSYEQYF
NA	TRBV24-1	NA	TRBJ2-7	TGTGCCACCATTTTCGACACCCACCCGACCCCTTGGGACGAGCAGTACTTC	CATIFDTHPTPWDEQYF
NA	TRBV5-6	NA	TRBJ1-6	TGTGCCAGCAGCTGGGGGCCGTCCGATTCACCCCTCCACTTT	CASSWGPSDSPLHF
NA	TRBV7-9	NA	TRBJ2-1	TGTGCCAGCAGCTTGTCCACCTCCCAGGAGCAGTTCTTC	CASSLSTSQEQFF
TRBD2	TRBV28	NA	TRBJ2-3	TGTGCCAGCAGTTTTTGGGTCCCTCTAGCGGGGGGGGGAGATACGCAGTATTTT	CASSFWVPLAGGGDTQYF
TRBD1	TRBV4-3	NA	TRBJ1-4	TGCGCCAGCAGCCAATTAAGACAGGGTCCAACTAATGAAAAACTGTTTTTT	CASSQLRQGPTNEKLFF
NA	TRBV6-5	NA	TRBJ1-2	TGTGCCAGCAGTTACTATCGGGTACCCTATGGCTACACCTTC	CASSYYRVPYGYTF
TRBD2	TRBV6-1	NA	TRBJ2-3	TGTGCCAGCAGTGCGACTAGCGGGGGGGCGACAGATACGCAGTATTTT	CASSATSGGATDTQYF
TRBD1	TRBV18	NA	TRBJ2-1	TGTGCCAGCTCGATTCAGGGGGCGAACAATGAGCAGTTCTTC	CASSIQGANNEQFF
TRBD1	TRBV3-1/TRBV3-2	NA	TRBJ1-2	TGTGCCAGCAGCCAAGACAGGGGGGTCGACTATGGCTACACCTTC	CASSQDRGVDYGYTF
TRBD2	TRBV14	NA	TRBJ2-7	TGTGCCAGCAGCCTCCCCGGGACTAGGGAGCAGTACTTC	CASSLPGTREQYF
NA	TRBV19	NA	TRBJ1-2	TGTGCCAGTAGTAGAACAGGAGACTATGGCTACACCTTC	CASSRTGDYGYTF
TRBD1	TRBV9	NA	TRBJ1-4	TGTGCCAGCAGCGCCACCCTGACAGGGAGAGCTAATGAAAAACTGTTTTTT	CASSATLTGRANEKLFF
TRBD1	TRBV5-1	NA	TRBJ2-5	TGCGCCAGCAGCTCGGGTCCGGGACAGGGGACAGAGACCCAGTACTTC	CASSSGPGQGTETQYF
TRBD1	TRBV7-2	NA	TRBJ1-5	TGTGCCAGCAGCCCCAACAGGGGTCATAGCAATCAGCCCCAGCATTTT	CASSPNRGHSNQPQHF
NA	TRBV6-4	NA	TRBJ1-1	TGTGCCAGCCCACGGGGGGACACTGAAGCTTTCTTT	CASPRGDTEAFF
NA	TRBV6-5	NA	TRBJ1-1	TGTGCCAGCAGTTACTCGATAGGGGTGGACACTGAAGCTTTCTTT	CASSYSIGVDTEAFF
NA	TRBV10-3	NA	TRBJ2-5	TGTGCCATCAGTGATAATTCGGGTAGCCAAGAGACCCAGTACTTC	CAISDNSGSQETQYF
TRBD2	TRBV5-1	NA	TRBJ2-1	TGCGCCAGCAGCTTGACTAGCGGGAGTACGTCCTACAATGAGCAGTTCTTC	CASSLTSGSTSYNEQFF
TRBD2	TRBV7-9	NA	TRBJ2-1	TGTGCCAGCAGCCCGATACTAGCGGGGCTGGATGAGCAGTTCTTC	CASSPILAGLDEQFF